This TCR beta chain comes out of a study of Ad26.COV2.S vaccination and SARS-CoV-2 variants. The overall study: The donor belonged to the COV1001 Ad26.COV2.S trial arm.

The treatment here: some 20 received Ad26.COV2.S at low or high dose, single or two shots; several received placebo; per-sample allocation not given. Specimens were obtained on day 63 following the first vaccine or placebo injection. Using immunoSEQ multiplex PCR, the repertoire was profiled, and TCRdb retains in-frame clones only, with some absent. The sample gives 300,000 to 400,000 clones, about nine tenths of which show up once; approximately 5.9% is in the top ten. In its sample, this clone was seen once. The antigen is not known. The V and J ends lost 4 bases and 5 bases, in that order; junction bases with no gene match: 2. The CDR3 runs 13 residues. Germline assignment: CDR1 LNHDA and CDR2 SQIVND (reference sequence). General study points: Reported post-vaccination CD8+ and CD4+ T cell responses to spike showed substantial breadth. Participants given vaccine showed non-spike TCR breadth similar to that of placebo recipients. Placebo recipients showed lower spike-specific TCR breadth than vaccinees.

This chain links TRBV19 with TRBJ2-1; 7 bases align to TRBD2. The sequence was collected from a person aged 18-65 years who received the Ad26.COV2.S COVID-19 vaccine or a placebo. The input for sequencing was peripheral blood, taken in a trial of Ad26.COV2.S vaccine versus placebo. The CDR3 here is CASSKGLNNEQFF. The CDR3 DNA follows: TGTGCCAGTAGTAAGGGACTAAACAATGAGCAGTTCTTC.